The source of this TCR beta chain is a study of blood T cells in healthy people across ages (dated by TCRdb to 2013 to 2016). With regard to the full study: In model experiments, template switching captured roughly one uniquely barcoded TCR beta cDNA molecule for every two T cells. Using deep sequencing normalized with unique cDNA molecular identifiers, the study measured how TCR beta repertoire diversity changes with age. The donors were split into four age groups: young (average 16 years), middle-aged (roughly 39), aged (roughly 65) and long-lived (approximately 80). Donors of different ages were randomly distributed across sequencing lanes to avoid experimental bias. The study analyzed two additional independent replicas of 1 million unique cDNA reads from the same blood draw for two donors, one aged 18 to 30 and one aged 80 or older.

The donors were under 40 Caucasian individuals from Russia, aged 6 to 90 years, who were systemically healthy. Each donor gave around 9.8 milliliters of peripheral blood, collected into EDTA-treated Vacutainer tubes. Ficoll-Paque density-gradient centrifugation was used to isolate PBMCs, with at least 6 million per sample. Total RNA, at least 6 micrograms per sample, was extracted from PBMCs with Trizol reagent. For every donor, an aliquot of PBMCs went through flow cytometry to measure the percentages of naive CD45RAhigh/CD27high T cells. What the study reported, not specific to this receptor: There was a strong correlation between observed TCR beta diversity and the percentage of naive T cells measured by flow cytometry. Total diversity estimates from one million sequenced T cells were considered lower bounds and underestimates. Compared with the aged group, the long-lived group had more naive CD4+ T cells, fewer expanded clones and increased TCR diversity, a pattern suggesting age selection. Donor CMV infection status was unknown, potentially confounding age-related changes in expanded clonotypes. Bulk unsorted PBMC profiling prevented conclusive comparison of naive and antigen-experienced compartments. Observed TCR beta diversity per million T cells fell roughly linearly with age, and a significant reduction was already apparent by age roughly 40.

Concerning this clonotype: The antigen it binds to is not known. Base qualities were left out, and no much larger clone turns up one base away.

From the germline V gene, CDR1 is LGHNA and CDR2 is YNFKEQ. The CDR3 numbers 16 residues from cysteine through phenylalanine. CDR3 DNA is the only sequence kept; it has 48 bases, read in frame from the first base. V loses 0 bases of germline sequence and J loses 0 bases, and the interval between the two ends is 8 bases. Libraries came from 5' RACE. TCRdb records Illumina HiSeq 2500 as the sequencer. A second PCR of roughly 6 to 11 cycles was run with a J-beta primer mix and a sample-barcoded 5' primer. Each TCR beta cDNA molecule received a unique molecular identifier from a template-switch 5' adaptor carrying 12 random nucleotides. Each sample yielded at least 2.5 million CDR3-containing paired-end reads. The Mint cDNA synthesis kit, primed by a TRBC-specific oligonucleotide, was used to synthesize first-strand cDNA from all RNA. Following uracil-DNA glycosylase treatment, all cDNA underwent a first 18-cycle PCR with the universal primers M1SS and BC2_uni_R. The original pipeline was this. For normalization, 1 million high-quality reads were randomly selected from each sample, with every read carrying a distinct molecular identifier. Reads sharing molecular identifiers were discarded rather than binned into consensus sequences. MiTCR, set to a Q25 quality threshold and the strictest error-elimination algorithm, was used for CDR3 identification, clonotype clustering and error correction. Lower-bound total TCR beta diversity was estimated with a nonparametric unseen species model using Euler transformation. The raw public data were reprocessed by TCRdb itself: fastp quality trimming at Q25, MiXCR clonotype calling, in-frame beta chains only. For every CDR3 protein sequence, its rows merge into one entry that carries the most common genes and DNA. For this entry, the V and J calls and clone size follow TCRdb and not the study's own pipeline. The sample contains 1.5 million to 2 million distinct CDR3 sequences, 25% to 30% of them found a single time. The ten biggest clones cover roughly 8.2% of the sample.

Sequencing was carried out using blood. Recombination joined TRBV4-2 with TRBJ2-2, with no D gene named confidently. The sequence was obtained from a woman younger than 45 in good health. The bases are TGTGCCAGCAGCCAAGAGAAGATTACGAACACCGGGGAGCTGTTTTTT. It specifies CASSQEKITNTGELFF.